This T cell receptor (gamma chain) was found in a study of gamma delta lymphoproliferative disorders and STAT genes. Study details: At least 50 ng of genomic DNA went into each LymphoTrack Dx TCRG Assay library. For the delta chain, EuroClonality-NGS standard procedure was applied.

Of note for this clone: What it binds is unknown. A much larger clone differs by one base, so this may be a read error.

Germline CDR1 reads VTNTFY; CDR2 reads YDVSTARD (reference sequence). The CDR3 extends over 22 amino acids. Regarding the study as a whole: Gamma repertoires grouped patients separately from controls; delta repertoires showed no separation.

TCRdb reanalysed the multiplex PCR reads with CATT. The sample shows under 700 gamma-chain clones, about 8.8% of them seen only once. Sequencing used genomic DNA taken from PBMCs of patients and controls. The chain uses TRGV3 and TRGJ1 or TRGJ2. No J segment appears in TCRdb, so it was assigned here by matching the sequence to germline. This clonotype originated in a human donor in good health. The sequencing input was blood. The CDR3 coding sequence is TGTGCCCCCTGGGACAGGCCGCTAGATTATTTGGGGGCCTCTTCCGATTATTATAAGAAACTCTTT. It codes for CAPWDRPLDYLGASSDYYKKLF.